The source of this T cell receptor beta chain is a study of shared clonotypes between healthy human individuals. The CDR3 runs to 14 residues. V was clipped by 5 bases and J by 6 bases; unmatched bases: 7. CDR1 is MDHEN and CDR2 is SYDVKM in the germline V gene. The protocol was immunoSEQ multiplex PCR, while the TCRdb copy is restricted to in-frame clones and leaves out a portion. The repertoire holds about half a million clones, with around 73% as singletons. What was sequenced was PBMCs. This receptor was identified in a woman between 35 and 50 years old in good health. Some clones in this sample may be carry-over from other donors' samples. The V and J genes are TRBV28 and TRBJ2-7, with TRBD1 matching over 10 bases. Here the CDR3 reads CASSIRQGAREQYF. In DNA, the CDR3 is TGTGCCAGCAGTATACGACAGGGGGCCCGCGAGCAGTACTTC.